Presented here are 8 T cell receptor beta chains from one specimen sequenced in a study of T-cell reconstitution after alpha-beta-depleted transplantation in children. The library targeted TCRbeta and was prepared with unique molecular identifiers. TCRdb independently ran MiXCR on the PCR reads; one entry per CDR3 protein. The sample shows more than 150,000 distinct CDR3 sequences, just over 14% of them seen only once. Sequencing used PBMCs from the stem cell graft donor, obtained from the stem cell graft. Source of these receptors: a human donor who donated a stem cell graft to a child with acute lymphoblastic leukemia.

This clonotype was recorded at least ten times. The V gene is TRBV5-1, the J gene TRBJ2-1; no definite D call. CDR3 length equals 14 residues. Germline CDR1 is SGHRS and CDR2 is YFSETQ. Trimming stripped 0 bases from V and 5 bases from J, with 9 bases between. The CDR3 DNA follows: TGCGCCAGCAGCTTGGCCACCGGCCACAATGAGCAGTTCTTC. Its translation is CASSLATGHNEQFF.

In its sample, this clonotype was seen many times. This chain uses TRBV11-2 with TRBJ2-1; 13 bases align to TRBD2. CDR3 size: 15 residues. Losses at the gene ends were 1 base for V and 6 bases for J; bases not matched to a gene: 0. Germline V gene sequence: CDR1 SGHAT, CDR2 FQNNGV. DNA of the CDR3: TGTGCCAGCAGCTTAGGGACTAGCGGGAGCAATGAGCAGTTCTTC. This codes for CASSLGTSGSNEQFF.

This clonotype was detected a few times. The rearrangement uses TRBV19 and TRBJ2-6; D call uncertain. The CDR3 runs to 16 residues. From germline, CDR1 is LNHDA and CDR2 SQIVND (reference sequence). V was pared by 1 base and J by 0 bases, with 7 bases between. CDR3 protein: CASSIVSSSGANVLTF. CDR3 nucleotides: TGTGCCAGTAGTATAGTATCGAGCTCTGGGGCCAACGTCCTGACTTTC.

In its sample, this clonotype was seen many times. V usage is TRBV7-2 and J usage is TRBJ2-1; tentative D call: TRBD1 (6 bases). CDR1 and CDR2 (germline): SGHTA, FQGNSA. Deletions cut 5 bases from V and 4 bases from J, with 9 bases between. The CDR3 is 13 residues long. The CDR3 DNA reads as TGTGCCAGCAGCGCGGACAGTTACAATGAGCAGTTCTTC. Its translation: CASSADSYNEQFF.

This clonotype occurred a few times. The chain combines TRBV11-2 with TRBJ2-7; D ambiguous. Trimming left V 4 bases short and J 1 base short, with 11 bases between. Germline V gene sequence: CDR1 SGHAT, CDR2 FQNNGV. There are 14 residues in the CDR3. The CDR3 DNA reads as TGTGCCAGCAGCTCCTGGACGGAATCCTACGAGCAGTACTTC. Translation gives CASSSWTESYEQYF. The full variable domain, in which reference TRBV11-2 and TRBJ2-7 provide the parts outside the CDR3, is EAGVAQSPRYKIIEKRQSVAFWCNPISGHATLYWYQQILGQGPKLLIQFQNNGVVDDSQLPKDRFSAERLKGVDSTLKIQPAKLEDSAVYLCASSSWTESYEQYFGPGTRLTVT.

Ten or more counts support this clonotype. The chain joins TRBV20-1 to TRBJ2-5, with TRBD1 matching over 10 bases. Losses at the gene ends were 6 bases for V and 0 bases for J; bases not matched to a gene: 7. This CDR3 contains 15 residues. Germline V gene sequence: CDR1 DFQATT, CDR2 SNEGSKA (reference sequence). DNA of the CDR3: TGCAGTGCGACGCCGGGACAGGGGTACCAAGAGACCCAGTACTTC. This gives the protein CSATPGQGYQETQYF.

The chain employs TRBV20-1 and TRBJ1-1, with D possibly matching TRBD1 (5 bases). This CDR3 region has 11 residues. The V end was cut by 3 bases, the J end by 11 bases, with 13 bases between. CDR1 is DFQATT, CDR2 SNEGSKA, per germline (reference sequence). This CDR3 is CSAREGMGAFF. The CDR3, as DNA: TGCAGTGCTAGGGAGGGGATGGGGGCTTTCTTT.

This clonotype has ten or more counts. V usage is TRBV3-1 and J usage is TRBJ2-1; D is undetermined. Trimming shortened V by 0 bases and J by 4 bases, and 13 bases separated the two germline ends. CDR3 length equals 16 residues. Germline-derived CDR1 and CDR2 are LGHDT and YNNKEL (reference sequence). The CDR3 bases are TGTGCCAGCAGCCAAGATTTCGACACCGAGTACAATGAGCAGTTCTTC. The encoded protein is CASSQDFDTEYNEQFF.